Listed below are T cell receptor beta chains from one sample, sequenced in a study of CD4+ T cells in melanoma. Method: immunoSEQ multiplex PCR; TCRdb's copy keeps in-frame clones and lacks some. Here the sample spans 14,000 to 15,000 clones, roughly 63% being singletons. The source material was cells from a culture (not recorded whether cultured in vitro). The source is a human donor with melanoma. Each CDR3 is given without its conserved first and last residue. The order of the fields is J gene, clone size, D gene, V gene, CDR3 protein. The D gene is left open where the match is weak. Expanded clones are given a class, and other clones once, few, many or no size at all.

>TRBJ2-1|NA|NA|TRBV4-1
ASSPGTLYNEQF
>TRBJ1-2|few|NA|TRBV18
ASSPAYAGESGYT
>TRBJ1-1|NA|TRBD1|TRBV6-6
ASSHSRTGLNTEAF
>TRBJ1-5|NA|NA|TRBV6-1
ASRTGPGSNQPQH
>TRBJ2-3|NA|NA|TRBV5-1
ASSLGRSSHPDTQY
>TRBJ1-4|NA|NA|TRBV4-1
ASSQVGQGSRDEKLF
>TRBJ1-4|few|TRBD1|TRBV11-2
ASTSRTGGIIKLF
>TRBJ2-7|NA|TRBD2|TRBV27
ASSRRAGTSGAYEQY
>TRBJ1-1|NA|NA|TRBV6-1
ASSRQDYTEAF
>TRBJ2-1|NA|TRBD2|TRBV11-2
ASSSPAGGSEQF
>TRBJ2-2|once|TRBD2|TRBV15
ATSNGEGGELF
>TRBJ2-5|NA|TRBD2|TRBV19
ASSDHGGARRETQY